A selection of T cell receptor beta chains follows, all from one sample in a study of blood T cell repertoires in COVID-19. Measured with immunoSEQ multiplex PCR; TCRdb has only the in-frame clones, and not every one. The table lists 200,000 to 250,000 clones, approximately 85% of them singletons. Sequencing was carried out using peripheral blood. The receptors were sampled from a woman over 75 with COVID-19, enrolled during active disease. Each CDR3 is given with its conserved first and last residue. A D gene is named only where the DNA matches it firmly. Some rows have no size entry. The others give once, few or many, or a class for an expanded clone.

size: once; J: TRBJ1-1; D: NA; length: 15; V: TRBV2; CDR3: CASGSAGDLNTEAFF; DNA: TGTGCCAGCGGCTCGGCAGGGGATTTGAACACTGAAGCTTTCTTT
size: NA; J: TRBJ1-1; D: NA; length: 13; V: TRBV29-1; CDR3: CSLLKDQDTEAFF; DNA: TGCAGCCTTCTGAAAGATCAGGACACTGAAGCTTTCTTT
size: NA; J: TRBJ1-4; D: TRBD1; length: 16; V: TRBV6-1; CDR3: CASSEGLGQGGEKLFF; DNA: TGTGCCAGCAGTGAGGGATTGGGACAGGGAGGTGAAAAACTGTTTTTT
size: NA; J: TRBJ2-6; D: TRBD1; length: 15; V: TRBV5-8; CDR3: CASSFQTGTGGVLTF; DNA: TGTGCCAGCAGCTTCCAAACAGGGACAGGAGGAGTCCTGACTTTC
size: NA; J: TRBJ2-2; D: TRBD2; length: 16; V: TRBV7-3; CDR3: CASRRLAGGGHGELFF; DNA: TGTGCCAGCAGGCGACTAGCGGGAGGAGGGCACGGGGAGCTGTTTTTT
size: NA; J: TRBJ2-5; D: TRBD1; length: 13; V: TRBV18; CDR3: CASSPQGAETQYF; DNA: TGTGCCAGCTCACCACAGGGGGCGGAGACCCAGTACTTC
size: NA; J: TRBJ1-4; D: NA; length: 16; V: TRBV5-1; CDR3: CASSPLWGGTNEKLFF; DNA: TGCGCCAGCAGCCCGCTATGGGGGGGAACTAATGAAAAACTGTTTTTT
size: NA; J: TRBJ2-1; D: NA; length: 13; V: TRBV11-2; CDR3: CASSPPRDNEQFF; DNA: TGTGCCAGCAGCCCCCCCCGGGACAATGAGCAGTTCTTC
size: few; J: TRBJ1-1; D: TRBD1; length: 14; V: TRBV5-1; CDR3: CASSFQGAFTEAFF; DNA: TGCGCCAGCAGCTTTCAGGGGGCGTTCACTGAAGCTTTCTTT
size: NA; J: TRBJ2-7; D: NA; length: 14; V: TRBV2; CDR3: CASSGETVSYEQYF; DNA: TGTGCCAGCAGTGGGGAGACGGTGTCCTACGAGCAGTACTTC
size: once; J: TRBJ1-5; D: TRBD1; length: 17; V: TRBV28; CDR3: CASSFRGKGASSQPQHF; DNA: TGTGCCAGCAGTTTTAGGGGAAAGGGGGCGAGTAGTCAGCCCCAGCATTTT
size: NA; J: TRBJ2-3; D: TRBD2; length: 15; V: TRBV7-9; CDR3: CASSSGLVRTDTQYF; DNA: TGTGCCAGCAGCTCTGGACTAGTTCGCACAGATACGCAGTATTTT
size: NA; J: TRBJ2-7; D: NA; length: 14; V: TRBV15; CDR3: CATSRDSQGYEQYF; DNA: TGTGCCACCAGCAGAGATTCACAGGGTTACGAGCAGTACTTC
size: NA; J: TRBJ2-7; D: TRBD1; length: 13; V: TRBV7-8; CDR3: CASSRQGGYEQYF; DNA: TGTGCCAGCAGCCGACAGGGGGGTTACGAGCAGTACTTC
size: NA; J: TRBJ2-3; D: TRBD2; length: 17; V: TRBV7-2; CDR3: CASTRRRTSGRVDTQYF; DNA: TGTGCCAGCACCCGCCGCCGGACTAGCGGGAGGGTAGATACGCAGTATTTT
size: NA; J: TRBJ2-2; D: NA; length: 13; V: TRBV3-1/TRBV3-2; CDR3: CASSQDVAGELFF; DNA: TGTGCCAGCAGCCAAGACGTAGCCGGGGAGCTGTTTTTT
size: NA; J: TRBJ2-7; D: TRBD1; length: 14; V: TRBV7-3; CDR3: CASSQQGASYEQYF; DNA: TGTGCCAGCAGCCAACAGGGGGCGAGCTACGAGCAGTACTTC
size: NA; J: TRBJ1-4; D: NA; length: 15; V: TRBV5-6; CDR3: CASSVMGQGLRKLFF; DNA: TGTGCCAGCAGCGTTATGGGACAAGGGTTGAGGAAACTGTTTTTT
size: NA; J: TRBJ2-6; D: TRBD1; length: 18; V: TRBV7-2; CDR3: CASSFRGTGASGANVLTF; DNA: TGTGCCAGCAGCTTTAGGGGGACAGGAGCCTCTGGGGCCAACGTCCTGACTTTC
size: NA; J: TRBJ2-7; D: NA; length: 12; V: TRBV28; CDR3: CASSLSHHEQYF; DNA: TGTGCCAGCAGTTTATCCCATCACGAGCAGTACTTC
size: NA; J: TRBJ2-7; D: TRBD2; length: 17; V: TRBV5-1; CDR3: CASSPGRTSGTSYEQYF; DNA: TGCGCCAGCAGCCCTGGGCGGACTAGCGGGACCTCCTACGAGCAGTACTTC
size: NA; J: TRBJ1-1; D: NA; length: 14; V: TRBV5-1; CDR3: CASSLYPGNTEAFF; DNA: TGCGCCAGCAGCCTCTACCCGGGGAACACTGAAGCTTTCTTT
size: NA; J: TRBJ1-5; D: NA; length: 19; V: TRBV7-8; CDR3: CASSLARGIRDYSNQPQHF; DNA: TGTGCCAGCAGCTTAGCAAGAGGGATAAGGGATTATAGCAATCAGCCCCAGCATTTT
size: few; J: TRBJ2-7; D: NA; length: 15; V: TRBV7-8; CDR3: CASSPGPGNVHEQYF; DNA: TGTGCCAGCAGCCCCGGACCAGGGAATGTACACGAGCAGTACTTC
size: NA; J: TRBJ1-3; D: TRBD1; length: 14; V: TRBV18; CDR3: CASNSGTGLNTIYF; DNA: TGTGCCAGCAACTCCGGGACAGGGTTAAACACCATATATTTT
size: NA; J: TRBJ1-4; D: NA; length: 14; V: TRBV3-1/TRBV3-2; CDR3: CASSQTTGNEKLFF; DNA: TGTGCCAGCAGCCAGACGACAGGAAATGAAAAACTGTTTTTT
size: NA; J: TRBJ2-4; D: TRBD1; length: 13; V: TRBV7-9; CDR3: CASSLGQGDIQYF; DNA: TGTGCCAGCAGCTTAGGACAGGGAGACATTCAGTACTTC
size: few; J: TRBJ2-3; D: NA; length: 13; V: TRBV6-2/TRBV6-3; CDR3: CASSYQGWDTQYF; DNA: TGTGCCAGCAGTTACCAGGGATGGGATACGCAGTATTTT
size: NA; J: TRBJ1-2; D: TRBD1; length: 15; V: TRBV7-2; CDR3: CASSLKGQTGYRYTF; DNA: TGTGCCAGCAGCTTAAAGGGCCAGACAGGGTATCGGTACACCTTC
size: NA; J: TRBJ2-7; D: NA; length: 15; V: TRBV6-5; CDR3: CASSYSTRPYYEQYF; DNA: TGTGCCAGCAGTTACTCGACTAGGCCCTACTACGAGCAGTACTTC
size: NA; J: TRBJ2-1; D: TRBD2; length: 15; V: TRBV7-6; CDR3: CASSFGLAGDNEQFF; DNA: TGTGCCAGCAGCTTTGGTTTAGCGGGGGACAATGAGCAGTTCTTC
size: NA; J: TRBJ1-1; D: NA; length: 15; V: TRBV28; CDR3: CASSLSRLGNTEAFF; DNA: TGTGCCAGCAGCTTATCCAGGTTAGGGAACACTGAAGCTTTCTTT
size: NA; J: TRBJ2-3; D: TRBD2; length: 13; V: TRBV5-6; CDR3: CASSLTSRNTQYF; DNA: TGTGCCAGCAGCCTGACTAGCAGGAATACGCAGTATTTT
size: NA; J: TRBJ1-3; D: NA; length: 18; V: TRBV30; CDR3: CAWSPLRDWASSGNTIYF; DNA: TGTGCCTGGAGTCCACTCCGGGACTGGGCCTCTTCTGGAAACACCATATATTTT
size: NA; J: TRBJ1-4; D: TRBD1; length: 15; V: TRBV5-4; CDR3: CASSQRTGNGEKLFF; DNA: TGTGCCAGCAGTCAGAGGACAGGGAATGGGGAAAAACTGTTTTTT
size: NA; J: TRBJ1-2; D: TRBD1; length: 15; V: TRBV24-1; CDR3: CATSDRRQGTKGYTF; DNA: TGTGCCACCAGTGACCGGAGACAGGGTACGAAGGGCTACACCTTC
size: NA; J: TRBJ1-5; D: NA; length: 16; V: TRBV19; CDR3: CASSIDPARGNQPQHF; DNA: TGTGCCAGTAGTATAGATCCGGCCCGGGGCAATCAGCCCCAGCATTTT
size: NA; J: TRBJ1-1; D: TRBD1; length: 13; V: TRBV6-4; CDR3: CASRRTGSTEAFF; DNA: TGTGCCAGCAGGCGGACAGGGAGCACTGAAGCTTTCTTT
size: NA; J: TRBJ1-1; D: NA; length: 12; V: TRBV6-5; CDR3: CASSYQNTEAFF; DNA: TGTGCCAGCAGTTACCAGAACACTGAAGCTTTCTTT
size: NA; J: TRBJ1-3; D: TRBD1; length: 17; V: TRBV7-9; CDR3: CASSLSGTGLSGNTIYF; DNA: TGTGCCAGCAGCTTATCAGGGACAGGACTCTCTGGAAACACCATATATTTT
size: NA; J: TRBJ1-1; D: NA; length: 12; V: TRBV28; CDR3: CASTDQTGAAFF; DNA: TGTGCCAGCACCGACCAGACAGGCGCGGCTTTCTTT
size: NA; J: TRBJ2-6; D: NA; length: 14; V: TRBV15; CDR3: CATSSRSGANVLTF; DNA: TGTGCCACCAGCAGTCGTAGTGGGGCCAACGTCCTGACTTTC
size: NA; J: TRBJ1-1; D: NA; length: 14; V: TRBV10-1; CDR3: CASSENPGGTEAFF; DNA: TGCGCCAGCAGTGAGAATCCGGGGGGAACTGAAGCTTTCTTT
size: NA; J: TRBJ1-5; D: NA; length: 15; V: TRBV5-1; CDR3: CASSSEPGSNQPQHF; DNA: TGCGCCAGCAGCTCGGAGCCCGGCTCCAATCAGCCCCAGCATTTT
size: once; J: TRBJ2-2; D: NA; length: 16; V: TRBV29-1; CDR3: CSVEDRNRPNTGELFF; DNA: TGCAGCGTTGAAGATCGGAACAGACCTAACACCGGGGAGCTGTTTTTT
size: few; J: TRBJ1-3; D: NA; length: 16; V: TRBV6-2/TRBV6-3; CDR3: CASSYIRNFSGNTIYF; DNA: TGTGCCAGCAGTTACATCAGGAATTTCTCTGGAAACACCATATATTTT